The rows below give T cell receptor beta chains drawn from one sample of a study of cytomegalovirus exposure and HLA in healthy donors. Method: immunoSEQ multiplex PCR; TCRdb's copy keeps in-frame clones and lacks some. This table has roughly 250,000 clones, just under 85% appearing once. Sample: PBMCs. The receptors come from a middle-aged woman in good health and CMV-seropositive. Each CDR3 is given with its conserved first and last residue. D genes are given only for firm matches. Rows may omit the clone size; those that give it use once, few, many or a size class.

CDR3 DNA: TGTGCCAGTAGTATTGCTGGAGTCGAGCACACTGAAGCTTTCTTT
CDR3 protein: CASSIAGVEHTEAFF
clone size: -
J gene: TRBJ1-1
D gene: -
V gene: TRBV19

CDR3 DNA: TGTGCCAGCAGCTCACTAGCGGGACCCTACAATGAGCAGTTCTTC
CDR3 protein: CASSSLAGPYNEQFF
clone size: -
J gene: TRBJ2-1
D gene: TRBD2
V gene: TRBV5-6

CDR3 DNA: TGTGCCAGCAGCTTAGGTGCGATGAACACTGAAGCTTTCTTT
CDR3 protein: CASSLGAMNTEAFF
clone size: few
J gene: TRBJ1-1
D gene: -
V gene: TRBV7-9

CDR3 DNA: TGTGCCAGCAAGAGTAGCATTCCCCATTACAATGAGCAGTTCTTC
CDR3 protein: CASKSSIPHYNEQFF
clone size: -
J gene: TRBJ2-1
D gene: -
V gene: TRBV27

CDR3 DNA: TGTGCCAGCAGCCAAGAGTCACTCCCTAGCACAGATACGCAGTATTTT
CDR3 protein: CASSQESLPSTDTQYF
clone size: once
J gene: TRBJ2-3
D gene: -
V gene: TRBV4-2

CDR3 DNA: TGTGCCAGCAGCCCCCGTTTTAGCGGCAACTACAATGAGCAGTTCTTC
CDR3 protein: CASSPRFSGNYNEQFF
clone size: -
J gene: TRBJ2-1
D gene: -
V gene: TRBV7-8

CDR3 DNA: TGTGCCAGCAGCCAACGGACTAGCGACACAGATACGCAGTATTTT
CDR3 protein: CASSQRTSDTDTQYF
clone size: -
J gene: TRBJ2-3
D gene: TRBD2
V gene: TRBV4-2

CDR3 DNA: TGCGCCAGCAGCTTGGTGGGTGGACACCCGGCTGAGACCCAGTACTTC
CDR3 protein: CASSLVGGHPAETQYF
clone size: -
J gene: TRBJ2-5
D gene: -
V gene: TRBV5-1

CDR3 DNA: TGTGCCAGCAGTTACTCACGCCAGGGAGGTGAAAAACTGTTTTTT
CDR3 protein: CASSYSRQGGEKLFF
clone size: -
J gene: TRBJ1-4
D gene: -
V gene: TRBV6-6

CDR3 DNA: TGTGCCACCTCGGGGACTTTCAATGAGCAGTTCTTC
CDR3 protein: CATSGTFNEQFF
clone size: few
J gene: TRBJ2-1
D gene: -
V gene: TRBV15

CDR3 DNA: TGTGCCAGCAGCTACCGGCAGCGGAACACTGAAGCTTTCTTT
CDR3 protein: CASSYRQRNTEAFF
clone size: -
J gene: TRBJ1-1
D gene: -
V gene: TRBV11-3

CDR3 DNA: TGTGCCTGGGGACTAGCGGGAGTTGCCGAGCAGTACTTC
CDR3 protein: CAWGLAGVAEQYF
clone size: -
J gene: TRBJ2-7
D gene: TRBD2
V gene: TRBV30

CDR3 DNA: TGTGCCAGCAGCTTGAGAATGCTACAGGGTCGTTCTACGCAGTATTTT
CDR3 protein: CASSLRMLQGRSTQYF
clone size: -
J gene: TRBJ2-3
D gene: -
V gene: TRBV5-6

CDR3 DNA: TGTGCCAGCACCTTGAGTAGACAGGGGGCCTCCTATAATTCACCCCTCCACTTT
CDR3 protein: CASTLSRQGASYNSPLHF
clone size: -
J gene: TRBJ1-6
D gene: TRBD1
V gene: TRBV28

CDR3 DNA: TGTGCCAGCAGTTTGGTTCCGCTAGAGCTCTCCGGCGAGCAGTACTTC
CDR3 protein: CASSLVPLELSGEQYF
clone size: -
J gene: TRBJ2-7
D gene: -
V gene: TRBV28

CDR3 DNA: TGTGCCAGCAGCTTCGGACAGGGCACTGAAGCTTTCTTT
CDR3 protein: CASSFGQGTEAFF
clone size: -
J gene: TRBJ1-1
D gene: TRBD1
V gene: TRBV7-2

CDR3 DNA: TGTGCCAGCAGTGAAGATGGGAGTTCCTACGAGCAGTACTTC
CDR3 protein: CASSEDGSSYEQYF
clone size: -
J gene: TRBJ2-7
D gene: -
V gene: TRBV6-1

CDR3 DNA: TGTGCCAGCAGCTTTGACAGGCAAGCTAACTATGGCTACACCTTC
CDR3 protein: CASSFDRQANYGYTF
clone size: once
J gene: TRBJ1-2
D gene: -
V gene: TRBV5-4

CDR3 DNA: TGCGCCAGCAGCCAAGATGGAAGCGGGAGGCTCTTCTACGAGCAGTACTTC
CDR3 protein: CASSQDGSGRLFYEQYF
clone size: -
J gene: TRBJ2-7
D gene: TRBD2
V gene: TRBV4-1

CDR3 DNA: TGTGCCAGTATTCCAGCGGGAGGGCCGGATACGCAGTATTTT
CDR3 protein: CASIPAGGPDTQYF
clone size: -
J gene: TRBJ2-3
D gene: TRBD2
V gene: TRBV19

CDR3 DNA: TGTGCCAGCAGCCAAGAAGCGAGCCCGGGGGACTATGGCTACACCTTC
CDR3 protein: CASSQEASPGDYGYTF
clone size: -
J gene: TRBJ1-2
D gene: -
V gene: TRBV4-2

CDR3 DNA: TGCGCCAGCGGCCACAGGGGCATCGGTGAAAAACTGTTTTTT
CDR3 protein: CASGHRGIGEKLFF
clone size: -
J gene: TRBJ1-4
D gene: TRBD1
V gene: TRBV5-1

CDR3 DNA: TGTGCCAGCAGCGTAACGGCCTTAGAGGGCTATGGCTACACCTTC
CDR3 protein: CASSVTALEGYGYTF
clone size: -
J gene: TRBJ1-2
D gene: -
V gene: TRBV9

CDR3 DNA: TGTGCCAGCAGTATAGCGGGAGTGTCCGGGGAGCTGTTTTTT
CDR3 protein: CASSIAGVSGELFF
clone size: few
J gene: TRBJ2-2
D gene: TRBD2
V gene: TRBV2

CDR3 DNA: TGCAGCGCGGGGGAGGGTAACTATGGCTACACCTTC
CDR3 protein: CSAGEGNYGYTF
clone size: once
J gene: TRBJ1-2
D gene: -
V gene: TRBV29-1

CDR3 DNA: TGTGCCAGCAGTTTCGGGGGGCGCGGGAGCAATCAGCCCCAGCATTTT
CDR3 protein: CASSFGGRGSNQPQHF
clone size: few
J gene: TRBJ1-5
D gene: -
V gene: TRBV28

CDR3 DNA: TGTGCCAGTAGTATAATGGCAGGGGCCCACGAGCAGTACTTC
CDR3 protein: CASSIMAGAHEQYF
clone size: -
J gene: TRBJ2-7
D gene: -
V gene: TRBV19

CDR3 DNA: TGCGCCAGCAGCCAAGGCGCTACTAGCGGGAGGGCCTACGAGCAGTACTTC
CDR3 protein: CASSQGATSGRAYEQYF
clone size: -
J gene: TRBJ2-7
D gene: TRBD2
V gene: TRBV4-1

CDR3 DNA: TGTGCCAGCTTCCCCGTGGTCGGTTATGGCTACACCTTC
CDR3 protein: CASFPVVGYGYTF
clone size: -
J gene: TRBJ1-2
D gene: -
V gene: TRBV18